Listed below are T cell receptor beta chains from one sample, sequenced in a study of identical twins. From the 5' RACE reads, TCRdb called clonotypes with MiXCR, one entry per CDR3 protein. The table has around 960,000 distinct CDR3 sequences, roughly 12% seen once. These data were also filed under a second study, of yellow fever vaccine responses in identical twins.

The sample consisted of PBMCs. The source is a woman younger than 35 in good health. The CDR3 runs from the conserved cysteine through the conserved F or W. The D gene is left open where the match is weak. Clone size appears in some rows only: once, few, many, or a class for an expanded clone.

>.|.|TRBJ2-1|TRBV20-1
TGCAGTGCTAGGATTTTGTTCAGATCCAATGAGCAGTTCTTC
CSARILFRSNEQFF
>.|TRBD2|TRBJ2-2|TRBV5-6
TGTGCCAGCAGCCCGACTAGCGGGAGGTCTACCGGGGAGCTGTTTTTT
CASSPTSGRSTGELFF
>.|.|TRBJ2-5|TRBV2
TGTGCCAGCAGAGAGACAGAATCTATCTGGGAGACCCAGTACTTC
CASRETESIWETQYF
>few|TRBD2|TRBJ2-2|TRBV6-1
TGTGCCAGCTCAGCGGGGAGAAGTCCCGGGGAGCTGTTTTTT
CASSAGRSPGELFF
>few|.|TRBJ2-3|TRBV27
TGTGCCAGCAGTAAATTCGGCACAGATACGCAGTATTTT
CASSKFGTDTQYF
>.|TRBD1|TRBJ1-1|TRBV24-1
TGTGCCACCAGTGACCCGGGACAGAGCAGAAGAGTTTTCTTT
CATSDPGQSRRVFF
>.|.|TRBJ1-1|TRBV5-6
TGTGCCAGCAGAAGGGAGGCTCTGACAGTAAACACTGAAGCTTTCTTT
CASRREALTVNTEAFF
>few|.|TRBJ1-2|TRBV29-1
TGCAGCGGGGGGGACGGCTATGGCTACACCTTC
CSGGDGYGYTF
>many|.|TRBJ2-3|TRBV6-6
TGTGCCAGTGGCAGGGGCACAGATACGCAGTATTTT
CASGRGTDTQYF
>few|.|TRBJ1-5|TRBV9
TGTGCCAGCAGCCCCCGAGCGGGGAGGCAGCCCCAGCATTTT
CASSPRAGRQPQHF
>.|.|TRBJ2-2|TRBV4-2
TGTGCCAGCAGCCAAGATCGCGCTATGAGGACCGGGGAGCTGTTTTTT
CASSQDRAMRTGELFF
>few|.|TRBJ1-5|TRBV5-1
TGCGCCAGCAGCCTAGCCACAGGGAGCAATCAGCCCCAGCATTTT
CASSLATGSNQPQHF
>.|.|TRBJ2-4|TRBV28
TGTGCCAGCAGTTTAGTGACAGGCCCAATTCAGTACTTC
CASSLVTGPIQYF
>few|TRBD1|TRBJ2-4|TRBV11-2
TGTGCCAGCAGCTTAGGAGGGACAGCCCTAGCCAAAAACATTCAGTACTTC
CASSLGGTALAKNIQYF
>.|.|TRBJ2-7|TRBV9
TGTGCCAGCAGCGTAGGAGACCCTGGAGAGCCTCTATTCGGCGAGCAGTACTTC
CASSVGDPGEPLFGEQYF
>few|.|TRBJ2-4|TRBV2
TGTGCCAGCAGTGAAGTTCCAAAGCGGTACATTCAGTACTTC
CASSEVPKRYIQYF
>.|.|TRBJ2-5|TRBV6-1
TGTGCCAGCAGCCTCGGGACACCATTCCAAGAGACCCAGTACTTC
CASSLGTPFQETQYF
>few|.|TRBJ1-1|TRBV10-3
TGTGCCATCGGTCCGGGGTCGGCTGAAGCTTTCTTT
CAIGPGSAEAFF
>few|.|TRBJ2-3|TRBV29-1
TGCAGCGTTGCGTTTGGGCGCACAGATACGCAGTATTTT
CSVAFGRTDTQYF
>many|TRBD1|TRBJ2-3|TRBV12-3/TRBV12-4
TGTGCCAGCAGCTCGGACAGGGCAGATACGCAGTATTTT
CASSSDRADTQYF
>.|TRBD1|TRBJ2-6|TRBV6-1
TGTGCCAGCAGGGTCACCGGGACAGTTTCCCGCTCTGGGGCCAACGTCCTGACTTTC
CASRVTGTVSRSGANVLTF
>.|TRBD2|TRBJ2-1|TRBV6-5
TGTGCCAGCAGTTGGGCGGGAGCTGGCTCCTACAATGAGCAGTTCTTC
CASSWAGAGSYNEQFF
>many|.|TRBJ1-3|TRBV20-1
TGCAGTGCTCGGGCAGACCGTTTCTCTGGAAACACCATATATTTT
CSARADRFSGNTIYF
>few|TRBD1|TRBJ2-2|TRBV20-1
TGCAGTGCAAGGGACAGATTCGCGAACACCGGGGAGCTGTTTTTT
CSARDRFANTGELFF
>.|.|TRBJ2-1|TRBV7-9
TGTGCCAGCTCCGCCCCGGACAGCTTTTACAATGAGCAGTTCTTC
CASSAPDSFYNEQFF
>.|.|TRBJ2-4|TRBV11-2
TGTGCCAGCAGCTCAAGCCGGGACTTTAAAAACATTCAGTACTTC
CASSSSRDFKNIQYF
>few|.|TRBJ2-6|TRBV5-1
TGCGCCAGCAGCTTGGAAGCCGTCTCTGGGGCCAACGTCCTGACTTTC
CASSLEAVSGANVLTF
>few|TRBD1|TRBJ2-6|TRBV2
TGTGCCAGCAGGGGGGACAGCGCACGTTACTCTGGGGCCAACGTCCTGACTTTC
CASRGDSARYSGANVLTF
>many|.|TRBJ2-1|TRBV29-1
TGCAGCGTTGCTGAAGTGGGCAGCTCCTACAATGAGCAGTTCTTC
CSVAEVGSSYNEQFF
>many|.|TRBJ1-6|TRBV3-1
TGTGCCAGCAGCCAAGGGCAGGAGATTTCACCCCTCCACTTT
CASSQGQEISPLHF
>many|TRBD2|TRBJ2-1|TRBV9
TGTGCCAGCAGCGTAGACAGCGGGACCTACAATGAGCAGTTCTTC
CASSVDSGTYNEQFF
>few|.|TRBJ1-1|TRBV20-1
TGCAGTGCTAACCTGATTCTGGGGGGCCCGAACACTGAAGCTTTCTTT
CSANLILGGPNTEAFF
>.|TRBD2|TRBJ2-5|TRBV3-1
TGTGCCAGCAGTGGAAGACTAGCGGGAGTTCGGGAGACCCAGTACTTC
CASSGRLAGVRETQYF
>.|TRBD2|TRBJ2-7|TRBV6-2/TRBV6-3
TGTGCCAGCAGACCGGGACTAGCGGGAATCTACGAGCAGTACTTC
CASRPGLAGIYEQYF
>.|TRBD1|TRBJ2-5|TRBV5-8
TGTGCCAGCAGCTTGGAACAGGGGGCAGAGACCCAGTACTTC
CASSLEQGAETQYF
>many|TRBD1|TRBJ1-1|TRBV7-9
TGTGCCAGCAGCTCCTGGACAGGGAACACTGAAGCTTTCTTT
CASSSWTGNTEAFF
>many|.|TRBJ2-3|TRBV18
TGTGCCAGCTCACGCGCCGCCGATACGCAGTATTTT
CASSRAADTQYF
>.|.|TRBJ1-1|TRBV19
TGTGCCAGTAGCCTGGAGGCAGTGGGGAACACTGAAGCTTTCTTT
CASSLEAVGNTEAFF
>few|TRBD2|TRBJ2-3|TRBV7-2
TGTGTCACAGCGGGGGCTTTACTAGCGGCCACAGATACGCAGTATTTT
CVTAGALLAATDTQYF
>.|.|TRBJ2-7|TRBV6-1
TGTGCCAGCTATCACAGCGCGAGCTCCTACGAGCAGTACTTC
CASYHSASSYEQYF
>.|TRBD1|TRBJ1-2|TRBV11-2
TGTGCCAGCAGCCCTATACAGGGGGCGTCTGGCTACACCTTC
CASSPIQGASGYTF
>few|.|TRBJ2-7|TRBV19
TGTGCCAGTAGCCCCCTGGCCCGGGGGCCTTCCTACGAGCAGTACTTC
CASSPLARGPSYEQYF
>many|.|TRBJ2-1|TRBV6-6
TGTGCCAGCAGTTACTGGGAGAATGAGCAGTTCTTC
CASSYWENEQFF
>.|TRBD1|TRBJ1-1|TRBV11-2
TGTGCCAGCAGCTTAGATACAGGGACAGGGTCGGCAGCTTTCTTT
CASSLDTGTGSAAFF
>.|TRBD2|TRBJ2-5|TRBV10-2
TGCGCCAGCAGTGAGCCCGGGACTAGCGGGACAGAGACCCAGTACTTC
CASSEPGTSGTETQYF